Following are 18 T cell receptor beta chains from one sample sequenced in a study of cytomegalovirus exposure and HLA in healthy donors. Researchers ran the PCR with 60 Vbeta and 13 Jbeta primers. Profiling relied on immunoSEQ multiplex PCR, and the TCRdb table lists in-frame clones only, not all of them. This sample yields 90,000 or so clones, of which approximately 71% are seen a single time; approximately 2.7% belongs to the top ten. The source material was PBMCs. These receptors were collected from a man aged 50 to 60 in good health and CMV-seronegative.

J is TRBJ2-6 and V is TRBV4-2; 7 bases are a match to TRBD1. Germline V CDR1 and CDR2: LGHNA, YNFKEQ. This CDR3 contains 17 residues. The ends lost 1 base at V and 4 bases at J; junction bases unmatched: 7. CDR3 sequence reads: CASSQVQGTEGANVLTF. Written as DNA, the CDR3 is TGTGCCAGCAGCCAAGTCCAGGGGACAGAAGGGGCCAACGTCCTGACTTTC.

V gene TRBV30 combines with J gene TRBJ2-4; no definite D call. The CDR3 sequence is 13 residues long. Germline CDR1 and CDR2: GTSNPN and SVGIG (reference sequence). V lost 0 bases, J lost 0 bases, and 3 bases lay in between. In DNA form, the CDR3 reads TGTGCCTGGAGTGTACTAGCCAAAAACATTCAGTACTTC. It is translated as CAWSVLAKNIQYF.

The V call is TRBV7-2, the J call TRBJ1-2, with D maybe TRBD1 (5 bases). The germline V and J ends were trimmed by 7 bases and 0 bases, with 15 bases remaining between them. Per germline, CDR1 SGHTA and CDR2 FQGNSA. CDR3 length: 15 amino acids. CDR3 coding DNA: TGTGCCAGCACCACCAGGGAGGGACCTAACTATGGCTACACCTTC. This codes for CASTTREGPNYGYTF.

This chain connects TRBV5-1 to TRBJ1-5; TRBD1 aligns across 7 bases. This CDR3 is built from 14 residues. Germline values: CDR1 SGHRS, CDR2 YFSETQ. J gave up 4 bases and V 4 bases, and 5 bases lay outside the gene matches. The CDR3 coding sequence is TGCGCCAGCAGCCCTGGACAGGAAAATCAGCCCCAGCATTTT. It translates to CASSPGQENQPQHF.

V usage is TRBV5-4 and J usage is TRBJ1-2; 7 positions agree with TRBD1. This CDR3 comprises 14 residues. Germline CDR1 SGHNT, CDR2 YYREEE (reference sequence). V was clipped by 3 bases and J by 3 bases; unmatched bases: 5. DNA of the CDR3: TGTGCCAGCAGCTCACAGGGGATTTACTATGGCTACACCTTC. It translates to CASSSQGIYYGYTF.

The rearrangement uses TRBV5-1 and TRBJ2-5; TRBD1 is a possible D gene (6 bases). Germline V gene lookup returns CDR1 SGHRS and CDR2 YFSETQ. The V and J ends lost 6 bases and 1 base respectively, with 10 bases between them. CDR3 size: 13 residues. Here the CDR3 reads CASNRDIQETQYF. DNA of the CDR3: TGCGCCAGCAACCGGGACATCCAAGAGACCCAGTACTTC. The full variable domain, rest sourced from reference TRBV5-1 and TRBJ2-5, is KAGVTQTPRYLIKTRGQQVTLSCSPISGHRSVSWYQQTPGQGLQFLFEYFSETQRNKGNFPGRFSGRQFSNSRSEMNVSTLELGDSALYLCASNRDIQETQYFGPGTRLLVL.

This chain joins TRBV19 and TRBJ1-2, with D unclear. CDR3 length: 12 amino acids. CDR1 and CDR2 (germline): LNHDA, SQIVND (reference sequence). V lost 4 bases, J lost 2 bases, and 5 bases lay in between. DNA for the CDR3: TGTGCCAGTAGTACACACAACTATGGCTACACCTTC. Protein product: CASSTHNYGYTF.

The chain joins TRBV10-3 to TRBJ2-3; weak D call: TRBD2 (7 bases). Trimming shortened V by 10 bases and J by 4 bases, and 18 bases separated the two germline ends. The CDR3 runs to 14 residues. The germline V gene has CDR1 ENHRY and CDR2 SYGVKD. The CDR3 coding sequence is TGTGCCACCCTTTCGGCGGGGGCCGCAGATACGCAGTATTTT. Protein sequence: CATLSAGAADTQYF.

The chain is built from TRBV19 and TRBJ1-5; 7 nucleotides align to TRBD1. The V gene end was trimmed by 3 bases and the J gene end by 6 bases; junction bases not matched to a gene: 2. This CDR3 has 13 residues. CDR1 and CDR2 from the germline V gene are LNHDA and SQIVND (reference sequence). CDR3 coding DNA: TGTGCCAGTAGTATCGACAGGGTTCAGCCCCAGCATTTT. Protein: CASSIDRVQPQHF. Combining the CDR3 with reference TRBV19 and TRBJ1-5 gives the whole variable domain DGGITQSPKYLFRKEGQNVTLSCEQNLNHDAMYWYRQDPGQGLRLIYYSQIVNDFQKGDIAEGYSVSREKKESFPLTVTSAQKNPTAFYLCASSIDRVQPQHFGDGTRLSIL.

This clone was seen once. The genes are TRBV6-5 and TRBJ2-2; TRBD1 matches at 11 bases. V dropped 0 bases and J dropped 11; count of bases not matched to a gene: 2. This CDR3 region has 14 residues. Germline CDR1 MNHEY, CDR2 SVGAGI. The CDR3 nucleotides are TGTGCCAGCAGTTACTCTCGGACAGGGGGCGAGCTGTTTTTT. Encoded protein: CASSYSRTGGELFF.

The chain has TRBV18 and TRBJ2-7; 10 bases match TRBD2. Germline CDR1 reads KGHSH; CDR2 reads LQKENI. The CDR3 extends over 15 amino acids. With V trimmed by 8 bases and J by 0 bases, 7 bases remained unmatched. In nucleotides, the CDR3 is TGTGCCAGCGCGACCGGGACTAGCGCCTCCTACGAGCAGTACGTC. It translates to CASATGTSASYEQYV.

This chain links TRBV5-6 with TRBJ2-3; 7 bases fit TRBD2. V shed 0 bases, J shed 5 bases, and the junction held 0 bases outside the gene matches. The CDR3 loop spans 13 amino acids. CDR1 SGHDT and CDR2 YYEEEE come from the germline V gene. The CDR3 nucleotides read TGTGCCAGCAGCTTGGGGGAGGGAGATACGCAGTATTTT. It codes for CASSLGEGDTQYF.

The genes are TRBV18 and TRBJ2-7, with 11 bases identical to TRBD1. Germline assignment: CDR1 KGHSH and CDR2 LQKENI. There are 16 residues in the CDR3. With V trimmed by 1 base and J by 5 bases, 7 bases remained unmatched. CDR3 in amino acids: CASSPLSGQGANEQYF. The CDR3 bases are TGTGCCAGCTCACCACTGTCAGGACAGGGGGCTAACGAGCAGTACTTC.

This clone was counted once. The DNA for the CDR3 is TGTGCCAGCAGTTTACGGACAGGGGGTTATGAGCAGTTCTTC. Its protein is CASSLRTGGYEQFF. The chain combines TRBV2 with TRBJ2-1; 10 positions match TRBD1. This CDR3 is 14 amino acids long. Germline V gives CDR1 SNHLY, CDR2 FYNNEI. The J segment lost 8 bases and the V segment lost 5 bases, leaving 6 bases of the junction unmatched.

This rearrangement joins TRBV9 to TRBJ2-3; D gene unclear. The V gene's germline CDR1 is SGDLS and CDR2 YYNGEE. The CDR3 spans 12 residues. Trimming removed 4 bases from V and 3 bases from J, with 6 bases in between. Written as DNA, the CDR3 is TGTGCCAGCAGCCCCACTACAGATACGCAGTATTTT. It encodes CASSPTTDTQYF.

This clone was seen a single time. The chain combines TRBV5-4 with TRBJ2-6, with 9 positions matching TRBD1. This CDR3 spans 16 amino acids. Germline assignment: CDR1 SGHNT and CDR2 YYREEE (reference sequence). V was pared by 4 bases and J by 3 bases, with 5 bases of the junction left unmatched. CDR3 loop: CASSHRQGGGANVLTF. Here the CDR3 DNA reads TGTGCCAGCAGCCACAGACAGGGGGGTGGGGCCAACGTCCTGACTTTC.

This chain links TRBV11-3 with TRBJ2-7; 9 bases are shared with TRBD1. The germline CDR1 and CDR2 sequences are SGHNT and YENEEA. The CDR3 runs 16 residues. V trimming: 1 base; J trimming: 3 bases; junction bases outside the gene matches: 7. The CDR3, as DNA: TGTGCCAGCAGCTTAGGGGGACAGGGAGGGAGCTACGAGCAGTACGTC. Amino acids: CASSLGGQGGSYEQYV.

This chain joins TRBV7-9 and TRBJ2-7; 7 nucleotides line up with TRBD1. Losses at the gene ends were 5 bases for V and 4 bases for J; bases not matched to a gene: 5. The CDR3 spans 13 residues. Germline V gene sequence: CDR1 SEHNR, CDR2 FQNEAQ (reference sequence). The CDR3 reads CASSRWDSYEQYV. In nucleotides, the CDR3 is TGTGCCAGCAGCCGTTGGGACAGTTACGAGCAGTACGTC.